The 15 T cell receptor beta chains in this list originate from one sample, sequenced in a study of T cells in Graves' hyperthyroidism and ophthalmopathy. Using RNA transcripts as the source, TCR beta CDR3 regions were amplified. TCR CDR3 regions were first amplified by RT-PCR with HTBI primers. TCRdb reprocessed the multiplex PCR reads via MiXCR and lists one record per CDR3 protein. The sample holds hundreds of thousands of distinct CDR3 sequences; 15% to 20% are singletons and the top ten take about half. The sequenced sample was blood. The receptors derive from a man aged 40-49 years with Graves' ophthalmopathy.

A note on this clonotype: Mismatch with germline at one junction end may stem from a read error. This rearrangement joins TRBV2 to TRBJ2-4, with D maybe TRBD2 (5 bases). From germline, CDR1 is SNHLY and CDR2 FYNNEI. This CDR3 is built from 15 residues. The CDR3 loop reads CASRRRVSAKNIRYF. CDR3 DNA sequence: TGTGCCAGCAGGAGGCGTGTTAGCGCCAAAAACATTCGGTACTTC.

This clonotype occurred a few times. The chain combines TRBV7-9 with TRBJ2-5; 8 bases match TRBD2. J was trimmed by 4 bases and V by 5 bases; bases with no gene match: 9. Germline CDR1 is SEHNR and CDR2 is FQNEAQ (reference sequence). This CDR3 has 15 residues. The CDR3 coding sequence is TGTGCCAGCAGCCGAACCGGGGGGGCAGGAGAGACCCAGTACTTC. Encoded protein: CASSRTGGAGETQYF.

The chain recombines TRBV19 with TRBJ2-1, with 9 bases matching TRBD2. Trimming at V came to 3 bases and at J to 3 bases, leaving 9 bases not matched to a gene. Germline-derived CDR1 and CDR2 are LNHDA and SQIVND (reference sequence). CDR3 length equals 17 residues. The CDR3 sequence: CASSISGGGALYNEQFF. The CDR3 coding sequence is TGTGCCAGTAGTATCTCTGGCGGGGGGGCCCTCTACAATGAGCAGTTCTTC.

This chain connects TRBV5-1 to TRBJ1-2, with 8 bases fitting TRBD1. The CDR3 runs to 12 residues. With 7 bases clipped from V and 10 bases from J, the junction kept 9 bases outside the gene matches. Germline loops: CDR1 SGHRS, CDR2 YFSETQ. The CDR3 loop reads CASPGQGGDYTF. In DNA, the CDR3 is TGCGCCAGCCCCGGACAGGGAGGGGACTACACCTTC.

The CDR3 protein is CASSERRGGLDEQFF. In DNA form, the CDR3 reads TGTGCCAGCAGTGAACGGCGGGGGGGCCTCGATGAGCAGTTCTTC. V usage is TRBV6-1 and J usage is TRBJ2-1; 9 nucleotides line up with TRBD2. With V trimmed by 2 bases and J by 8 bases, 7 bases remained unmatched. Germline V lookup: CDR1 MNHNS, CDR2 SASEGT. The CDR3 consists of 15 residues.

This clonotype turned up a few times. CDR3 sequence: CAISGTGAYEQYF. Here the CDR3 DNA reads TGTGCCATCAGCGGGACAGGGGCCTACGAGCAGTACTTC. The rearrangement uses TRBV10-3 and TRBJ2-7; TRBD1 agrees at 10 bases. Germline CDR1 ENHRY, CDR2 SYGVKD. The CDR3 length is 13 residues. The V segment lost 6 bases and the J segment 2 bases; nucleotides outside the gene matches: 1.

J is TRBJ2-1 and V is TRBV7-6; a weak D match, TRBD2 (5 bases). The germline V and J ends were trimmed by 1 base and 6 bases, with 19 bases remaining between them. Germline V lookup: CDR1 SGHVS, CDR2 FNYEAQ. This CDR3 is built from 17 residues. The CDR3 coding sequence is TGTGCCAGCAGCTTAGGAGTTGGCAGCGGAGGCTTCAATGAGCAGTTCTTC. It encodes CASSLGVGSGGFNEQFF.

This clonotype was counted at least ten times. The rearrangement links TRBV5-1 to TRBJ1-2, with 7 nucleotides matching TRBD1. V was clipped by 5 bases and J by 0 bases; unmatched bases: 7. CDR1 SGHRS and CDR2 YFSETQ come from the germline V gene. There are 15 residues in the CDR3. The CDR3 is CASRRDSNPNYGYTF. The CDR3 DNA sequence: TGCGCCAGCAGGCGGGACAGTAACCCTAACTATGGCTACACCTTC.

Turning to this clonotype: This may be a read error, as it is one base from a much larger clone. J is TRBJ2-3 and V is TRBV6-2 or TRBV6-3, with D unclear. Germline CDR1 reads MNHEY; CDR2 reads SVGEGT. The CDR3 has 13 residues. The CDR3 reads CASGYLHTDTQYF. In DNA form, the CDR3 reads TGTGCCAGCGGTTACTTACACACAGATACGCAGTATTTT.

This clonotype has a count of ten or more. V is TRBV3-1 and J is TRBJ1-1; 8 nucleotides align to TRBD1. The CDR3 runs to 12 residues. Trimming at V came to 4 bases and at J to 11 bases, leaving 6 bases not matched to a gene. The germline V gene encodes CDR1 LGHDT and CDR2 YNNKEL (reference sequence). This CDR3 reads CASSRTGSGAFF. The CDR3 bases are TGTGCCAGCAGCCGGACAGGGTCTGGGGCTTTCTTT.

The genes are TRBV6-5 and TRBJ2-4; the D gene is possibly TRBD1 (7 bases). Germline CDR1 and CDR2: MNHEY and SVGAGI. V lost 2 bases to trimming and J lost 9 bases, with 14 bases between them. There are 14 residues in the CDR3. The CDR3 protein is CASSYGGGAGIQYF. CDR3 bases: TGTGCCAGCAGTTACGGAGGGGGCGCGGGCATTCAGTACTTC.

The rearrangement joins TRBV5-4 to TRBJ2-1; D possibly uses TRBD1 or TRBD2 (5 bases each). In germline, CDR1 is SGHNT, CDR2 YYREEE (reference sequence). V was cut by 2 bases and J by 10 bases, with 10 bases left in between. The CDR3 is 12 residues long. The chain's CDR3 is CASSFGTAEQFF. DNA for the CDR3: TGTGCCAGCAGCTTCGGGACGGCAGAGCAGTTCTTC.

This clonotype came up a few times. J is TRBJ1-1 and V is TRBV6-1; unclear D gene. The germline V gene encodes CDR1 MNHNS and CDR2 SASEGT. This CDR3 spans 14 amino acids. Trimming took 6 bases from V and 2 from J, leaving 13 bases between them. CDR3 DNA sequence: TGTGCCAGCAGAAACATCGGGAGAAACACTGAAGCTTTCTTT. As protein: CASRNIGRNTEAFF.

The sample holds a few counts of this clonotype. The chain uses TRBV11-2 and TRBJ2-4; the D call may be TRBD1 or TRBD2 (6 bases each). V lost 5 bases, J lost 0 bases, and 17 bases lay in between. Germline V gives CDR1 SGHAT, CDR2 FQNNGV. The length of the CDR3 is 17 residues. The CDR3 DNA reads as TGTGCCAGCAGCCAAGATCCCAGGGGACTAGCCAAAAACATTCAGTACTTC. Protein sequence: CASSQDPRGLAKNIQYF. The entire variable domain, with the rest obtained from reference TRBV11-2 and TRBJ2-4, is as follows: EAGVAQSPRYKIIEKRQSVAFWCNPISGHATLYWYQQILGQGPKLLIQFQNNGVVDDSQLPKDRFSAERLKGVDSTLKIQPAKLEDSAVYLCASSQDPRGLAKNIQYFGAGTRLSVL.

This chain links TRBV6-2 or TRBV6-3 with TRBJ1-2, with D unresolved. The CDR3 loop spans 13 amino acids. Germline CDR1 reads MNHEY; CDR2 reads SVGEGT. Trimming removed 6 bases at V and 6 bases at J, with 14 bases between. The CDR3 bases are TGTGCCAGCAGCCCTCCAGGAATTCATGGCTACACCTTC. It encodes CASSPPGIHGYTF.